This note documents a single T cell receptor (beta chain) sequence. As yet, its antigen is unknown. These data come from a study of cytomegalovirus exposure and HLA in healthy donors. Study context: As released early, the data held some 80 million unique TCRs from HLA-typed donors.

Trimming left V 4 bases short and J 5 bases short, with 18 bases between. The CDR3 is 15 amino acids. Per the germline V gene, CDR1 is SGHNT and CDR2 is YYREEE (reference sequence). PCR used 60 Vbeta primers and 13 Jbeta primers. Sequenced by immunoSEQ multiplex PCR; TCRdb stores in-frame clones only, minus some. The sample comprises about 160,000 clones, approximately 70% of which are singletons, and around 7% rests with the top ten. Study-wide results and caveats: The Asian-associated ancestry cluster reportedly had fewer N-insertions than the approximately 630-donor mean in a later analysis. The authors listed roughly 150 TCR beta chains as cytomegalovirus-associated. The classifier was said to identify cytomegalovirus status with high specificity and sensitivity.

The sample taken for sequencing was PBMCs. J is TRBJ2-5 and V is TRBV5-4; maybe TRBD1 (5 bases). The clonotype originates from a man aged 35-49 years in good health and CMV-seropositive. The CDR3 sequence is CASSPATGPGETQYF. As DNA, the CDR3 is TGTGCCAGCAGCCCCGCGACCGGGCCAGGGGAGACCCAGTACTTC.